The entry below gives a single TCR beta chain sequence along with its context. The method was immunoSEQ multiplex PCR; TCRdb's version includes in-frame clones alone and lacks a portion of them. The sample carries just over 80,000 clones, approximately 80% recorded once. The sample originates from a study of blood T cell repertoires in COVID-19. In the study overall: The study drew acute and convalescent COVID-19 samples from the United States, Italy and Spain.

V lost 3 bases and J lost 1, with 6 bases in between. The CDR3 has 13 amino acids. This clonotype originated in a man older than 75 with acute or convalescent COVID-19. The sample taken for sequencing was peripheral blood. The chain uses TRBV12-3 or TRBV12-4 and TRBJ1-1; unclear D gene. CDR3 region: CASSLRENTEAFF. In nucleotides, the CDR3 is TGTGCCAGCAGTTTGAGGGAGAACACTGAAGCTTTCTTT.